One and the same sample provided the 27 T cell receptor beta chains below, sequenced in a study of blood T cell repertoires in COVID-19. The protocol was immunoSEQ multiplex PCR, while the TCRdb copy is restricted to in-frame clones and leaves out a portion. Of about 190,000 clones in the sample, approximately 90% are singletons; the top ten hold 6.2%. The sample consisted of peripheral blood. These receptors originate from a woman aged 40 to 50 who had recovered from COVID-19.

As DNA, the CDR3 is TGTGCCAGCAGCTCGGGGCTGGGAGGAAGCAGCACAGATACGCAGTATTTT. It yields the protein CASSSGLGGSSTDTQYF. V gene TRBV11-3 combines with J gene TRBJ2-3; a weak D match, TRBD2 (6 bases). Trimming removed 4 bases at V and 0 bases at J, with 17 bases between. This CDR3 comprises 17 residues. Germline values: CDR1 SGHNT, CDR2 YENEEA.

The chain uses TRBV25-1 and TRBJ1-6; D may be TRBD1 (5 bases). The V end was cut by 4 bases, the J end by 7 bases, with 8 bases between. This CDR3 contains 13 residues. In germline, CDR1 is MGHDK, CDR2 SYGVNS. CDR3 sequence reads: CASSGRVNSPLHF. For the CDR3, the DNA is TGTGCCAGCAGTGGCAGGGTCAATTCACCCCTCCACTTT.

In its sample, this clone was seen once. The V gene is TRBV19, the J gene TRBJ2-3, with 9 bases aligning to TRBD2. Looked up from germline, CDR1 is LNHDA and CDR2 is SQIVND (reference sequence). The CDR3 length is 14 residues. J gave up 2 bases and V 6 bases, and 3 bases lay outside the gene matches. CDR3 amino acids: CASRPSGTTDTQYF. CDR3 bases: TGTGCCAGTAGACCTAGCGGGACCACAGATACGCAGTATTTT.

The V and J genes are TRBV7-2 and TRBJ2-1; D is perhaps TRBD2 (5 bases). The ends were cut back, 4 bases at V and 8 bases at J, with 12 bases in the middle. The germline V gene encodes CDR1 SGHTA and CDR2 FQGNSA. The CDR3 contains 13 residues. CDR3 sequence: CASSSRRSDEQFF. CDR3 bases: TGTGCCAGCAGCTCTAGGAGGTCCGATGAGCAGTTCTTC.

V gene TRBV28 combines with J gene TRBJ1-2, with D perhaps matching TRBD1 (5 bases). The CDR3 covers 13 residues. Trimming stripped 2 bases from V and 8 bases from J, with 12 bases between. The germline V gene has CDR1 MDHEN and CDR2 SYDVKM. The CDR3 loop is CASSLNAGHGYTF. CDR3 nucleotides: TGTGCCAGCAGTTTAAACGCAGGGCACGGCTACACCTTC.

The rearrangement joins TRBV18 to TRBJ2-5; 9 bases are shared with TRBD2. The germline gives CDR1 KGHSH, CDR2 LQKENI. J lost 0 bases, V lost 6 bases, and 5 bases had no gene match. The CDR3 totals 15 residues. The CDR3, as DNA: TGTGCCAGCTCGCCAGCGGGAGGTAACCAAGAGACCCAGTACTTC. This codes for CASSPAGGNQETQYF. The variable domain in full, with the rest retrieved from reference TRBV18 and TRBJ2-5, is NAGVMQNPRHLVRRRGQEARLRCSPMKGHSHVYWYRQLPEEGLKFMVYLQKENIIDESGMPKERFSAEFPKEGPSILRIQQVVRGDSAAYFCASSPAGGNQETQYFGPGTRLLVL.

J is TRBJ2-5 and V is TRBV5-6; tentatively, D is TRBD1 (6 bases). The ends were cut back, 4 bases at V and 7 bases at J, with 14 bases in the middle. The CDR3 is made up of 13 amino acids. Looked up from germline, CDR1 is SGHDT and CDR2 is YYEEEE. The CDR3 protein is CASSPTGSWTQYF. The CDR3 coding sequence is TGTGCCAGCAGCCCTACAGGGTCATGGACCCAGTACTTC.

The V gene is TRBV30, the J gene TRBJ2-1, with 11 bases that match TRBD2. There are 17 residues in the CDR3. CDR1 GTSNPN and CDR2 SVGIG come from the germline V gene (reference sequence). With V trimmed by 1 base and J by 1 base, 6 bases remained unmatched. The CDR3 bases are TGTGCCTGGAGTGGGGCTAGCGGGGGGCTTTCCTACAATGAGCAGTTCTTC. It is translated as CAWSGASGGLSYNEQFF.

In DNA, the CDR3 is TGTGCCAGCAGTTTAGGGACCCTGGGGGACAAGTTCTTC. This translates into CASSLGTLGDKFF. The genes are TRBV12-3 or TRBV12-4 and TRBJ2-1; D possibly corresponds to TRBD1 (6 bases). This CDR3 is built from 13 residues. V was shortened by 1 base and J by 14 bases, with 15 bases between the two germline ends.

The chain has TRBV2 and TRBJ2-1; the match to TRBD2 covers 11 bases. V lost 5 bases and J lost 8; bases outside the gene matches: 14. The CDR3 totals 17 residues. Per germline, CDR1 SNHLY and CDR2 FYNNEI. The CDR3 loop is CASSPLPTSGRVDEQFF. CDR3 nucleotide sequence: TGTGCCAGCAGTCCACTCCCCACTAGCGGGAGAGTCGATGAGCAGTTCTTC.

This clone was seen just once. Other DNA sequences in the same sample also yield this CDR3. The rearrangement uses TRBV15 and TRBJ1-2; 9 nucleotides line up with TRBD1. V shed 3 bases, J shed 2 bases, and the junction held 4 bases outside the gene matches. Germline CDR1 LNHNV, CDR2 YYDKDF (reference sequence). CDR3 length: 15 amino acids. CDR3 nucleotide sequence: TGTGCCACCAGCAGCACAGGGGGCTTCAACTATGGCTACACCTTC. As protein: CATSSTGGFNYGYTF.

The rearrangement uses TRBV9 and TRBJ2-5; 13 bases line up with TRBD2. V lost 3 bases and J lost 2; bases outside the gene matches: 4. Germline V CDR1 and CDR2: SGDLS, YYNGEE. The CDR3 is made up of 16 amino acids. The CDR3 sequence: CASSATSGRNQETQYF. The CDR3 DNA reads TGTGCCAGCAGCGCGACTAGCGGGAGGAATCAAGAGACCCAGTACTTC.

This chain's CDR3 is CASSQGGGDLMNTEAFF. The CDR3 nucleotides are TGTGCCAGCAGCCAAGGGGGGGGCGACCTTATGAACACTGAAGCTTTCTTT. The genes are TRBV3-1 (or the pseudogene TRBV3-2) and TRBJ1-1; D is perhaps TRBD1 (6 bases). This CDR3 comprises 17 residues. V was clipped by 1 base and J by 0 bases, with 15 bases between them. Germline lookup yields CDR1 LGHDT and CDR2 YNNKEL (reference sequence).

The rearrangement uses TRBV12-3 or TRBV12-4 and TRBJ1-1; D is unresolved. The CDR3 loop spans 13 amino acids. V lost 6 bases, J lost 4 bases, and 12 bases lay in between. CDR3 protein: CASRSRGGTEAFF. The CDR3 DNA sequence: TGTGCCAGCAGGTCTCGGGGAGGCACTGAAGCTTTCTTT.

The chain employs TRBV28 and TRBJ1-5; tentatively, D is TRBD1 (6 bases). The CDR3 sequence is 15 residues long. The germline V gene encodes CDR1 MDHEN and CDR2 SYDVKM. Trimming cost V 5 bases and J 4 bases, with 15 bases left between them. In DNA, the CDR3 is TGTGCCAGCAGTAGCGTACAGGGTCGGAATCAGCCCCAGCATTTT. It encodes CASSSVQGRNQPQHF.

Here the CDR3 reads CATSDGSLAGGYEQYF. DNA for the CDR3: TGTGCCACCAGTGATGGAAGCCTAGCGGGAGGCTACGAGCAGTACTTC. The chain recombines TRBV24-1 with TRBJ2-7, with 11 bases aligning to TRBD2. The CDR3 is made up of 16 amino acids. Germline assignment: CDR1 KGHDR and CDR2 SFDVKD. Trimming at V came to 3 bases and at J to 3 bases, leaving 6 bases not matched to a gene.

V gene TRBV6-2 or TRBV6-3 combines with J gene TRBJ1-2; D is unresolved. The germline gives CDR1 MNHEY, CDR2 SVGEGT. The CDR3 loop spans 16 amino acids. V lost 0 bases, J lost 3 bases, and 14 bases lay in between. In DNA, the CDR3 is TGTGCCAGCAGTTACTCTGCGGGCGGTGAGGACTATGGCTACACCTTC. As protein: CASSYSAGGEDYGYTF.

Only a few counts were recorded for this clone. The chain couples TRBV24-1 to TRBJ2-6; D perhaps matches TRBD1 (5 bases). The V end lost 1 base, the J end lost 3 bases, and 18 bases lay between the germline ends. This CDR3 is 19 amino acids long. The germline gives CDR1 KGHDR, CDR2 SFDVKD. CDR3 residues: CATSDLDSPPLRGANVLTF. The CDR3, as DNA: TGTGCCACCAGTGATTTAGACAGTCCGCCTTTGCGTGGGGCCAACGTCCTGACTTTC.

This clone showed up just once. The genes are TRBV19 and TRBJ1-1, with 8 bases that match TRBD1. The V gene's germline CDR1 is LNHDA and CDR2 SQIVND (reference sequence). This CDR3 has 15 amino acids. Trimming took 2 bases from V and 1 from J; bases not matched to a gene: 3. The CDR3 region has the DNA TGTGCCAGTAGTATACCAGGGGGCTGGAACACTGAAGCTTTCTTT. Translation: CASSIPGGWNTEAFF.

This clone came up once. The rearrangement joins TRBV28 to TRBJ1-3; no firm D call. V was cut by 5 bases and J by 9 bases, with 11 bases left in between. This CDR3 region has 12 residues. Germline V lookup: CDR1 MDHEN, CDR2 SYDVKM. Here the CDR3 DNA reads TGTGCCAGCAGTCCCCGGGGTCGCACCATATATTTT. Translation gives CASSPRGRTIYF.

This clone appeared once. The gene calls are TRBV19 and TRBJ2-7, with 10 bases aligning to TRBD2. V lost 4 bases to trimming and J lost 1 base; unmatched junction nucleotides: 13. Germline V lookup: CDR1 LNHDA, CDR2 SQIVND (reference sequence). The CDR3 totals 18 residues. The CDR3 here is CASSNDSGTSALSYEQYF. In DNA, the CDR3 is TGTGCCAGTAGTAACGACTCCGGGACTAGCGCCCTGTCCTACGAGCAGTACTTC.

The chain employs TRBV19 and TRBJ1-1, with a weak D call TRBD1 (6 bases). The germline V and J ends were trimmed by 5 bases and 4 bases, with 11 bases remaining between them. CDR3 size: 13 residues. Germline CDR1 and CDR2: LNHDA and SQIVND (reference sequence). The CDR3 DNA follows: TGTGCCAGTAGTCCGGACAGCCCCACTGAAGCTTTCTTT. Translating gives CASSPDSPTEAFF.

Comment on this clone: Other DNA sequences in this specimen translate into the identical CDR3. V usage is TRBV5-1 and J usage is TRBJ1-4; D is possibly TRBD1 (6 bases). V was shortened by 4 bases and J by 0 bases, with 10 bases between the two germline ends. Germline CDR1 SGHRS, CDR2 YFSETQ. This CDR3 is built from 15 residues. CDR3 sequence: CASSGGAATNEKLFF. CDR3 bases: TGCGCCAGCAGCGGGGGGGCGGCAACTAATGAAAAACTGTTTTTT.

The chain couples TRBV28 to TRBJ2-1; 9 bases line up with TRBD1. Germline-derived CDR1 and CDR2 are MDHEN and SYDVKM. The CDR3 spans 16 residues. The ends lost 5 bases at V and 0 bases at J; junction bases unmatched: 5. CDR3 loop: CASSPGTGSSYNEQFF. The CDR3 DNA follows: TGTGCCAGCAGTCCCGGGACAGGGAGCTCCTACAATGAGCAGTTCTTC.

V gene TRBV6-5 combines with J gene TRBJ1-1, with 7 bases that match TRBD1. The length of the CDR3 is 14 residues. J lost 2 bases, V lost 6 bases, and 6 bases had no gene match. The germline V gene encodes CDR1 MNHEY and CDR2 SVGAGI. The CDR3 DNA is TGTGCCAGCAGGTTCAAGGGGGCTAACACTGAAGCTTTCTTT. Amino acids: CASRFKGANTEAFF.

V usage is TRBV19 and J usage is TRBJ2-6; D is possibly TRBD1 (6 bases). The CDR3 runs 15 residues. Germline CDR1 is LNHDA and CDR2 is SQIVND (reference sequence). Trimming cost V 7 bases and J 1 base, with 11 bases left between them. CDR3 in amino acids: CASTTTGSGANVLTF. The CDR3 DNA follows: TGTGCCAGTACCACGACAGGTTCTGGGGCCAACGTCCTGACTTTC. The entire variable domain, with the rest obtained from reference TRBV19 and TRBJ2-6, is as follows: DGGITQSPKYLFRKEGQNVTLSCEQNLNHDAMYWYRQDPGQGLRLIYYSQIVNDFQKGDIAEGYSVSREKKESFPLTVTSAQKNPTAFYLCASTTTGSGANVLTFGAGSRLTVL.

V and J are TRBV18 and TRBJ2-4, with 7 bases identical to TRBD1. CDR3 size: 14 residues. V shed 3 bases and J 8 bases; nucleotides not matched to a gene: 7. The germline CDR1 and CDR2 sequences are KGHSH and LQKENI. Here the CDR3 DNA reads TGTGCCAGCTCACCGTTGACAGGGATGGACATTCAGTACTTC. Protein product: CASSPLTGMDIQYF. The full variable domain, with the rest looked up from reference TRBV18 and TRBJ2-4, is NAGVMQNPRHLVRRRGQEARLRCSPMKGHSHVYWYRQLPEEGLKFMVYLQKENIIDESGMPKERFSAEFPKEGPSILRIQQVVRGDSAAYFCASSPLTGMDIQYFGAGTRLSVL.